This T cell receptor (beta chain) was identified during a study of kidney transplant recipient with SARS-CoV-2 infection. TCRdb fed the reads into MiXCR, producing one record per CDR3 protein. The table includes roughly 250,000 distinct CDR3 sequences, less than 35% detected once. The CDR3 totals 15 residues. The V gene lost 5 bases and the J gene lost 6 bases, with 18 bases spanning the gap. The germline CDR1 and CDR2 sequences are SGHTA and FQGTGA. This clonotype was detected ten times or more. V usage is TRBV7-3 and J usage is TRBJ2-3; possible D gene TRBD2, 5 bases. This receptor was identified in a male patient younger than 45 who had COVID-19 and was a kidney transplant recipient. Some T cells may trace back to the graft donor. The sequenced sample was a blood sample, obtained at baseline and on day 111 from a kidney transplant recipient. CDR3: CASSPSRAFGDTQYF. CDR3 bases: TGTGCCAGCAGCCCTAGCCGAGCCTTTGGGGATACGCAGTATTTT. Supplemented by reference TRBV7-3 and TRBJ2-3, the full variable domain reads GAGVSQTPSNKVTEKGKYVELRCDPISGHTALYWYRQSLGQGPEFLIYFQGTGAADDSGLPNDRFFAVRPEGSVSTLKIQRTERGDSAVYLCASSPSRAFGDTQYFGPGTRLTVL.